What follows are 20 T cell receptor beta chains derived from one specimen sequenced in a study of cytomegalovirus exposure and HLA in healthy donors. The PCR contained 60 Vbeta and 13 Jbeta primers. The repertoire was sequenced with immunoSEQ multiplex PCR; TCRdb's copy has only in-frame clones and lacks some. The sample lists under 150,000 clones, around 75% occurring once. The sequenced sample consisted of PBMCs. These receptors were collected from a woman aged 45-65 years in good health and CMV-seropositive.

This chain connects TRBV30 to TRBJ2-5; possibly TRBD2 for D (6 bases). The DNA end lines up better with TRBJ2-7; the J call may be wrong. Germline V gives CDR1 GTSNPN, CDR2 SVGIG (reference sequence). The CDR3 runs 14 residues. The CDR3 protein is CAWSVWGVNYEQYF. The CDR3 DNA is TGTGCCTGGAGTGTTTGGGGGGTTAACTACGAGCAGTACTTC.

CDR3 residues: CASGDSTPNTEAFF. The CDR3 bases are TGCGCCAGTGGGGACAGTACCCCGAACACTGAAGCTTTCTTT. V usage is TRBV5-1 and J usage is TRBJ1-1, with 7 bases lining up with TRBD1. The CDR3 loop spans 14 amino acids. The trim removed 8 bases at V and 1 base at J, leaving 8 bases unmatched. Germline CDR1 and CDR2: SGHRS and YFSETQ.

The chain uses TRBV18 and TRBJ1-3, with TRBD1 matching over 8 bases. The V gene's germline CDR1 is KGHSH and CDR2 LQKENI. V lost 2 bases and J lost 3; bases outside the gene matches: 12. This CDR3 spans 18 amino acids. CDR3 in amino acids: CASSPTVYTTGVGNTIYF. The CDR3 nucleotides read TGTGCCAGCTCACCAACGGTATATACGACAGGGGTTGGAAACACCATATATTTT.

A few counts support this clone. The chain uses TRBV4-2 and TRBJ1-2, with D perhaps TRBD1 (6 bases). Germline V gene lookup returns CDR1 LGHNA and CDR2 YNFKEQ. This CDR3 contains 16 residues. V dropped 1 base and J dropped 4 bases, with 16 bases sitting between them. The CDR3 coding sequence is TGTGCCAGCAGCCAAGTGTCAGGGGCCGCTTCCTATGGCTACACCTTC. Translating gives CASSQVSGAASYGYTF.

This sequence joins TRBV7-8 and TRBJ2-1, with a tentative D call TRBD2 (6 bases). Looked up from germline, CDR1 is SGHVS and CDR2 is FQNEAQ. Deletions cut 8 bases from V and 1 base from J, with 21 bases between. The CDR3 sequence is 17 residues long. The CDR3 spells CASSSLGRTTSYNEQFF. CDR3 bases: TGTGCCAGCTCCTCTTTGGGGAGGACTACTTCCTACAATGAGCAGTTCTTC.

The genes are TRBV6-5 and TRBJ2-5; D is unresolved. Between the trimmed V and J ends, which lost 4 bases and 4 bases, there was a span of 10 bases. The CDR3 is made up of 13 amino acids. Germline V gene data show CDR1 as MNHEY and CDR2 as SVGAGI. CDR3 region: CASSSLVGETQYF. DNA of the CDR3: TGTGCCAGCAGTTCCCTGGTCGGAGAGACCCAGTACTTC.

The J gene is TRBJ1-1, the V gene TRBV6-5; 7 bases are a match to TRBD1. V lost 6 bases, J lost 4 bases, and 8 bases stayed unmatched. Germline V gene sequence: CDR1 MNHEY, CDR2 SVGAGI. The CDR3 runs to 14 residues. CDR3 protein: CASSSRWDSTEAFF. The CDR3, as DNA: TGTGCCAGCAGCTCAAGGTGGGACAGCACTGAAGCTTTCTTT.

The V and J genes are TRBV5-4 and TRBJ2-1; TRBD2 agrees at 9 bases. This CDR3 spans 15 amino acids. The germline V gene has CDR1 SGHNT and CDR2 YYREEE (reference sequence). Trimming cost V 3 bases and J 6 bases; bases outside gene matches: 7. CDR3 residues: CASSSGLALGNEQFF. The CDR3 DNA follows: TGTGCCAGCAGCTCGGGACTAGCTCTGGGCAATGAGCAGTTCTTC.

The rearrangement links TRBV4-1 to TRBJ1-5, with 8 bases fitting TRBD1. Trimming at V came to 0 bases and at J to 2 bases, leaving 12 bases not matched to a gene. Germline V lookup: CDR1 MGHRA, CDR2 YSYEKL. The CDR3 is 19 residues long. This chain's CDR3 is CASSQEGGRGRGGNQPQHF. The CDR3 DNA reads TGCGCCAGCAGCCAAGAGGGCGGCAGGGGGCGAGGCGGCAATCAGCCCCAGCATTTT.

The gene calls are TRBV30 and TRBJ1-5, with 7 bases matching TRBD1. With V trimmed by 6 bases and J by 5 bases, 4 bases remained unmatched. Looked up from germline, CDR1 is GTSNPN and CDR2 is SVGIG (reference sequence). This CDR3 has 12 residues. This CDR3 reads CACRDSDQPQHF. The CDR3 DNA follows: TGTGCCTGCCGGGACAGTGATCAGCCCCAGCATTTT.

This chain joins TRBV5-1 and TRBJ2-1; tentatively, D is TRBD2 (6 bases). The germline V and J ends were trimmed by 0 bases and 7 bases, with 14 bases remaining between them. This CDR3 region has 15 residues. In germline, CDR1 is SGHRS, CDR2 YFSETQ. CDR3 nucleotide sequence: TGCGCCAGCAGCTTGGAACTAGCTAAGGGGAATGAGCAGTTCTTC. It encodes CASSLELAKGNEQFF.

The CDR3, as DNA: TGCGCCAGCAGCCACGGACAGAGGAGCTCCTACGAGCAGTACTTC. Translation gives CASSHGQRSSYEQYF. The chain combines TRBV4-1 with TRBJ2-7, with a possible D match to TRBD1 (6 bases). The CDR3 spans 15 residues. Between the trimmed V and J ends, which lost 3 bases and 0 bases, there was a span of 12 bases. CDR1 is MGHRA, CDR2 YSYEKL, per germline.

The chain couples TRBV15 to TRBJ1-2; D uncertain. The ends were cut back, 0 bases at V and 4 bases at J, with 15 bases in the middle. In germline, CDR1 is LNHNV, CDR2 YYDKDF (reference sequence). CDR3 size: 16 residues. This chain's CDR3 is CATSRDSPNSGYGYTF. The CDR3 DNA is TGTGCCACCAGCAGAGATTCCCCCAATAGTGGCTATGGCTACACCTTC. Together with reference TRBV15 and TRBJ1-2, the CDR3 gives the full variable domain: DAMVIQNPRYQVTQFGKPVTLSCSQTLNHNVMYWYQQKSSQAPKLLFHYYDKDFNNEADTPDNFQSRRPNTSFCFLDIRSPGLGDTAMYLCATSRDSPNSGYGYTFGSGTRLTVV.

A few counts support this clone. The CDR3 protein is CASSFTSLRETQYF. The CDR3 DNA sequence: TGTGCCAGCAGCTTTACTAGCCTGAGAGAGACCCAGTACTTC. The chain recombines TRBV11-2 with TRBJ2-5; weak D call: TRBD2 (6 bases). V shed 3 bases and J shed 4 bases, with 12 bases lying between them. CDR1 SGHAT and CDR2 FQNNGV come from the germline V gene. CDR3 length: 14 residues.

This chain connects TRBV6-6 to TRBJ2-7; 9 nucleotides align to TRBD2. Germline trimming cut 7 bases from V and 6 bases from J; bases unmatched to any gene: 10. The CDR3 loop spans 14 amino acids. Germline CDR1 and CDR2: MNHNY and SVGAGI (reference sequence). The CDR3 nucleotides read TGTGCCAGCAAACCGGGACTAGCCTCTCTCGAGCAGTACTTC. This encodes CASKPGLASLEQYF.

The CDR3 protein is CASMPGIDQPQHF. In DNA form, the CDR3 reads TGTGCCAGCATGCCCGGTATAGATCAGCCCCAGCATTTT. The chain uses TRBV18 and TRBJ1-5; D is ambiguous. In germline, CDR1 is KGHSH, CDR2 LQKENI. Trimming cost V 8 bases and J 5 bases, with 13 bases left between them. The CDR3 is 13 residues long.

The chain links TRBV19 to TRBJ1-1, with D unresolved. The CDR3 length is 14 residues. The germline V and J ends were trimmed by 2 bases and 10 bases, with 17 bases remaining between them. Germline loops: CDR1 LNHDA, CDR2 SQIVND (reference sequence). The CDR3 nucleotides are TGTGCCAGTAGTATAAAAGACACACCCGGTTCAGCTTTCTTT. This codes for CASSIKDTPGSAFF.

This clone has a handful of counts. The rearrangement uses TRBV13 and TRBJ1-2; the match to TRBD1 covers 8 bases. V lost 5 bases and J lost 10; bases outside the gene matches: 15. This CDR3 spans 15 amino acids. Germline lookup yields CDR1 PRHDT and CDR2 FYEKMQ (reference sequence). CDR3 DNA sequence: TGTGCCAGCAGCACGCGCAACCGAGGACAGGGCCTCTACACCTTC. As protein: CASSTRNRGQGLYTF.

This rearrangement joins TRBV7-9 to TRBJ2-1; TRBD2 matches 7 bases. The CDR3 runs 15 residues. CDR1 and CDR2 from the germline V gene are SEHNR and FQNEAQ (reference sequence). V gave up 5 bases and J gave up 3 bases; unmatched junction bases: 7. CDR3 residues: CASSAPGGRYNEQFF. CDR3 nucleotides: TGTGCCAGCAGCGCCCCGGGGGGACGCTACAATGAGCAGTTCTTC.

V gene TRBV5-4 combines with J gene TRBJ2-7; 11 bases are a match to TRBD1. The V gene's germline CDR1 is SGHNT and CDR2 YYREEE (reference sequence). V dropped 4 bases and J dropped 3; count of bases not matched to a gene: 6. This CDR3 comprises 15 residues. The CDR3 nucleotides read TGTGCCAGCAGCCCGCGCGGGACAGGGGGCTACGAGCAGTACTTC. This sequence encodes CASSPRGTGGYEQYF.